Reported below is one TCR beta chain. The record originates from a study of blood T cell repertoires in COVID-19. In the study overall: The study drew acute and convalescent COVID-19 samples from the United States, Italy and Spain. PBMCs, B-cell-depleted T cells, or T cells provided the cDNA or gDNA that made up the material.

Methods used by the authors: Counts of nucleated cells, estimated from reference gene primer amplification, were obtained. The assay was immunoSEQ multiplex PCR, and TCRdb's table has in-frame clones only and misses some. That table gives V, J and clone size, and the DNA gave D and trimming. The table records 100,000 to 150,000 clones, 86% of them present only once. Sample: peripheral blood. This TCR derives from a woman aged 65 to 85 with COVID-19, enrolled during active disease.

CDR3 coding DNA: TGCAGTGCTAGTCCCGGGACTATGGGCAATCAGCCCCAGCATTTT. The encoded protein is CSASPGTMGNQPQHF. The V call is TRBV20-1, the J call TRBJ1-5, with a weak D call TRBD1 (5 bases). The CDR3 has 15 amino acids. Germline V lookup: CDR1 DFQATT, CDR2 SNEGSKA (reference sequence). The ends were cut back, 3 bases at V and 2 bases at J, with 14 bases in the middle.